A selection of T cell receptor beta chains follows, all from one sample in a study of OX40 agonist ivuxolimab in advanced cancers. Here immunoSEQ multiplex PCR was the method, and the copy in TCRdb shows in-frame clones only, minus some. The sample yields some 80,000 clones, over 80% seen once. The material sequenced was CD4+ or CD8+ T cells sorted from blood, taken in a trial of the OX40 agonist ivuxolimab. These receptors were obtained from an adult with an advanced solid tumor such as melanoma, head and neck, liver or kidney cancer. The CDR3 runs from the conserved cysteine through the conserved F or W. D genes are given only for firm matches. Rows give clone size only sometimes, using once, few, many, or a class for an expanded clone.

>TRBV10-1|.|TRBJ2-5|.
CASSETQTQYF
TGCGCCAGCAGTGAAACGCAGACCCAGTACTTC
>TRBV19|.|TRBJ1-1|few
CASRIRGGDTEAFF
TGTGCCAGTAGGATAAGAGGGGGGGATACTGAAGCTTTCTTT
>TRBV18|TRBD1|TRBJ2-7|.
CASSLNFRDRAGEQYF
TGTGCCAGCTCACTTAATTTCCGGGACAGGGCGGGCGAGCAGTACTTC
>TRBV7-7|TRBD1|TRBJ2-1|.
CASSPRTGDGNEQFF
TGTGCCAGCAGCCCCAGGACAGGGGATGGGAATGAGCAGTTCTTC
>TRBV7-2|.|TRBJ1-2|.
CASSLAGDGYTF
TGTGCCAGCAGCTTAGCAGGGGATGGCTACACCTTC
>TRBV27|.|TRBJ2-1|few
CASSWGVGNEQFF
TGTGCCAGCAGCTGGGGGGTGGGCAATGAGCAGTTCTTC
>TRBV9|.|TRBJ2-7|.
CASSATGISYEQYF
TGTGCCAGCAGCGCTACAGGGATCTCCTACGAGCAGTACTTC
>TRBV4-1|.|TRBJ2-2|.
CASSQPGIATGELFF
TGCGCCAGCAGCCAACCAGGGATTGCCACCGGGGAGCTGTTTTTT
>TRBV2|TRBD1|TRBJ1-6|.
CASGDRGAGNSPLHF
TGTGCCAGCGGCGACAGGGGAGCAGGGAATTCACCCCTCCACTTT
>TRBV27|TRBD2|TRBJ2-1|once
CASSLGLALGEQFF
TGTGCCAGCAGTTTAGGACTAGCCCTTGGCGAGCAGTTCTTC
>TRBV9|.|TRBJ2-3|.
CASSRFEGGTDTQYF
TGTGCCAGCAGTCGTTTCGAGGGGGGGACAGATACGCAGTATTTT
>TRBV5-1|TRBD1|TRBJ2-7|.
CASSFLPSGTGSEQYF
TGCGCCAGCAGCTTTTTACCTTCCGGGACAGGGAGCGAGCAGTACTTC
>TRBV5-1|TRBD2|TRBJ2-3|.
CASSGSGGAPDTQYF
TGCGCCAGCAGCGGAAGCGGGGGGGCCCCAGATACGCAGTATTTT
>TRBV6-1|.|TRBJ2-1|.
CASGPSWRLNNEQFF
TGTGCCAGTGGCCCCTCTTGGCGGTTAAACAATGAGCAGTTCTTC
>TRBV4-3|TRBD2|TRBJ2-7|.
CASSQDGGSRVYEQYF
TGCGCCAGCAGCCAAGATGGCGGGAGCAGGGTCTACGAGCAGTACTTC
>TRBV9|.|TRBJ1-1|.
CATAQGTGTEAFF
TGTGCCACCGCCCAAGGTACGGGGACTGAAGCTTTCTTT
>TRBV19|TRBD1|TRBJ1-1|.
CASIITGGTEAFF
TGTGCCAGTATCATAACAGGGGGCACTGAAGCTTTCTTT
>TRBV7-2|.|TRBJ1-4|.
CASSLDSSNEKLFF
TGTGCCAGCAGCTTGGACAGCTCTAATGAAAAACTGTTTTTT
>TRBV9|.|TRBJ2-7|.
CASSVGNKIPYEQYF
TGTGCCAGCAGCGTAGGAAACAAGATTCCGTACGAGCAGTACTTC
>TRBV9|TRBD2|TRBJ2-3|.
CASALAGRSDTQYF
TGTGCCAGCGCTCTAGCGGGGCGGTCAGATACGCAGTATTTT
>TRBV12-5|TRBD1|TRBJ1-1|.
CASGPTGVTEAFF
TGTGCTAGTGGTCCAACAGGGGTGACTGAAGCTTTCTTT
>TRBV5-4|TRBD1|TRBJ1-1|.
CASSANTGGNTEAFF
TGTGCCAGCAGCGCGAATACAGGGGGGAACACTGAAGCTTTCTTT
>TRBV19|.|TRBJ2-3|.
CASSIGWGADTQYF
TGTGCCAGTAGTATTGGGTGGGGTGCAGATACGCAGTATTTT
>TRBV5-1|TRBD1|TRBJ1-2|once
CASSLTSTGQGYTF
TGCGCCAGCAGCCTTACTTCGACAGGGCAAGGCTACACCTTC
>TRBV7-2|TRBD1|TRBJ1-6|.
CASSLTGVSYNSPLHF
TGTGCCAGCAGCTTAACAGGGGTCTCCTATAATTCACCCCTCCACTTT
>TRBV30|.|TRBJ1-6|once
CAWTTSSSYNSPLHF
TGTGCCTGGACTACGTCGAGCTCCTATAATTCACCCCTCCACTTT
>TRBV30|.|TRBJ1-4|once
CAWSVRDQKLFF
TGTGCCTGGAGTGTACGGGACCAAAAACTGTTTTTT
>TRBV27|TRBD2|TRBJ2-1|.
CASKPGLAGNEQFF
TGTGCCAGCAAACCGGGACTAGCCGGCAATGAGCAGTTCTTC
>TRBV10-2|.|TRBJ2-5|.
CASIKGDQETQYF
TGCGCCAGCATAAAGGGGGACCAAGAGACCCAGTACTTC
>TRBV5-1|TRBD1|TRBJ2-3|.
CASSLWGTGATDTQYF
TGCGCCAGCAGCTTGTGGGGGACAGGGGCCACAGATACGCAGTATTTT
>TRBV9|.|TRBJ2-2|.
CASSPGGRSGELFF
TGTGCCAGCAGCCCTGGGGGCCGGTCCGGGGAGCTGTTTTTT
>TRBV7-8|.|TRBJ1-4|.
CASSLGSNEKLFF
TGTGCCAGCAGCCTAGGGTCTAATGAAAAACTGTTTTTT
>TRBV30|TRBD2|TRBJ2-6|.
CAWRPLADGANVLTF
TGTGCCTGGAGGCCACTAGCGGATGGGGCCAACGTCCTGACTTTC
>TRBV7-3|.|TRBJ2-3|.
CASSLVSTDTQYF
TGTGCCAGCAGCTTAGTATCTACGGATACGCAGTATTTT
>TRBV25-1|.|TRBJ2-3|.
CASSWGDGINTQYF
TGTGCCAGCAGTTGGGGGGACGGGATAAATACGCAGTATTTT
>TRBV10-3|.|TRBJ1-1|.
CAISEGQMNTEAFF
TGTGCCATCAGTGAAGGACAGATGAACACTGAAGCTTTCTTT
>TRBV11-3|.|TRBJ2-2|.
CASSLGGRANGELFF
TGTGCCAGCAGCCTGGGGGGCAGGGCCAACGGGGAGCTGTTTTTT
>TRBV4-3|.|TRBJ1-2|.
CASSIKSGNYGYTF
TGCGCCAGCAGTATAAAATCGGGTAACTATGGCTACACCTTC
>TRBV19|TRBD1|TRBJ2-7|.
CASSISAGGEQYF
TGTGCCAGTAGTATCTCTGCAGGGGGCGAGCAGTACTTC
>TRBV6-4|.|TRBJ2-6|.
CASCSVAGANVLTF
TGTGCCAGCTGCTCGGTTGCTGGGGCCAACGTCCTGACTTTC
>TRBV27|TRBD1|TRBJ1-2|.
CASSLFGDRRRYTF
TGTGCCAGCAGTTTATTTGGGGACAGGAGGCGCTACACCTTC
>TRBV5-6|.|TRBJ2-5|.
CASSFDRGPQETQYF
TGTGCCAGCAGCTTCGACCGGGGGCCTCAAGAGACCCAGTACTTC
>TRBV2|.|TRBJ2-3|.
CASTRLAAGPGTQYF
TGTGCCAGCACCCGCTTGGCGGCAGGGCCGGGGACGCAGTATTTT
>TRBV19|TRBD1|TRBJ2-7|.
CASTRTGEAYEQYF
TGTGCCAGTACCAGGACAGGGGAGGCCTACGAGCAGTACTTC
>TRBV5-1|.|TRBJ1-6|.
CASSLGGRDSPLHF
TGCGCCAGCAGCCTGGGGGGTAGGGATTCACCCCTCCACTTT
>TRBV9|.|TRBJ1-3|.
CASSVDTLSGNTIYF
TGTGCCAGCAGCGTAGATACGCTCTCAGGAAACACCATATATTTT
>TRBV9|.|TRBJ1-1|.
CASSVVAEMNTEAFF
TGTGCCAGCAGCGTAGTCGCGGAAATGAACACTGAAGCTTTCTTT
>TRBV30|TRBD1|TRBJ1-1|few
CAWSGDRGLTAFF
TGTGCCTGGAGTGGAGACAGGGGCTTGACGGCTTTCTTT